The T cell receptor beta chain described here comes from a study of blood T cell repertoires in COVID-19 (TCRdb year 2020). For the wider study: Samples from collaborators originated in the United States, Italy and Spain and spanned both the acute and convalescent phases of COVID-19. Where available, HLA class I and class II types were obtained from metadata supplied by the sample provider rather than from assay-based typing. Subjects who had been exposed to COVID-19, were actively infected with it, or had recovered from it provided the deeply sampled blood TCRbeta repertoires that made up the dataset. The material from the prospective study consisted of cDNA or gDNA derived from T cells, B-cell-depleted T cells, or PBMCs. The repertoires were released in a freely available public database meant as a resource for research on the immune response to SARS-CoV-2. Sample metadata almost always included a de-identified subject ID, COVID-19 status, age in years and sex. Samples were obtained from the ongoing ImmuneRACE study (first 160 participants) and from roughly 1,300 subjects provided by 6 global collaborators. Broader findings and caveats from the paper: Clinical and demographic metadata were provided uncurated, with the amount varying by source and participant.

In the prospective study, participants were about 18 to 100 years old, resided in 20 to 30 geographic areas of the United States, and were enrolled through a virtual design. To assign participants to cohorts, the prospective study relied on clinical history that participants themselves reported in a screening survey and a study questionnaire. In the prospective study, mobile phlebotomists collected whole blood, serum and a nasopharyngeal or oropharyngeal swab from each participant. Prospective study participants could optionally give additional blood draws and questionnaires over an approximately two-month period. Blood samples from the prospective study were shipped frozen or at room temperature prior to DNA extraction. Note on this clone: What this receptor recognizes is not known. No clone much larger than this one lies a single base away; base qualities are absent.

CDR1 and CDR2 are read off the germline V gene as SGHAT and FQNNGV. The CDR3 covers 14 residues, taking in both the cysteine and the phenylalanine. Only CDR3 DNA remains: 42 bases, in frame from the first base. At the junction V is shortened by 5 bases and J by 6 bases, with 15 bases in between. TCRbeta CDR3 regions were amplified from genomic DNA using the immunoSEQ Assay, a bias-controlled multiplex PCR. Per the authors' processing: Within the assay, amplification of reference gene primers was used to estimate how many nucleated cells each sample contained. To quantify the absolute abundance of each unique TCRbeta CDR3 rearrangement, sequence reads were collapsed and filtered. Productive Simpson clonality was computed per sample as the square root of Simpson's diversity index over productive rearrangements. Here the immuneACCESS table is served through TCRdb, limited to in-frame sequences with V and J called. Missing clones are a known gap in these copies; in checked studies unresolved V genes cover under half, and the rest lacks a known reason. The D gene and trimming were derived from the DNA, and the V and J assignments and clone size from that table. The sample profile shows 300,000 to 500,000 clones; 88% of them were found once. Of the sample, 2% to 2.5% is held by the ten largest clones.

The origin of this receptor is a woman between 40 and 50 years old with acute COVID-19. The sample was PBMCs or T cells enriched from blood (not recorded which). The chain was built from TRBV11-2 and TRBJ2-3, and perhaps TRBD2 as D gene, on 6 matching bases. The CDR3 is CASSPAGLTDTQYF. Here is the DNA: TGTGCCAGCAGCCCGGCGGGACTCACGGATACGCAGTATTTT.